The 24 T cell receptor beta chains below were found in one sample sequenced in a study of T cell responses to AZD1222 COVID-19 vaccine. Sequencing used immunoSEQ multiplex PCR; TCRdb keeps in-frame clones, though not all of them. The repertoire holds 90,000 to 100,000 clones, with approximately 90% as singletons. Source: peripheral blood, taken on day 0 of AZD1222 vaccination. The source of these receptors is an adult in good health.

CDR3 DNA sequence: TGTGCCAGCAGCAGTGGGACTATTACCTACAATGAGCAGTTCTTC. It yields the protein CASSSGTITYNEQFF. The chain uses TRBV5-4 and TRBJ2-1; 7 bases agree with TRBD2. The CDR3 loop spans 15 amino acids. CDR1 and CDR2 (germline): SGHNT, YYREEE (reference sequence). Trimming cost V 4 bases and J 2 bases; bases outside gene matches: 6.

The CDR3 region is CASSSGLAFNEQFF. The CDR3 bases are TGCGCCAGCAGCTCGGGACTAGCGTTCAATGAGCAGTTCTTC. This chain connects TRBV5-1 to TRBJ2-1; 10 bases are a match to TRBD2. The CDR3 covers 14 residues. Per germline, CDR1 SGHRS and CDR2 YFSETQ. J gave up 6 bases and V 3 bases, and 3 bases lay outside the gene matches.

Here the CDR3 reads CAWSVGPTTGYTF. CDR3 DNA: TGTGCCTGGAGTGTCGGACCGACGACAGGGTACACCTTC. V and J are TRBV30 and TRBJ1-2; 7 bases are shared with TRBD1. Germline V gives CDR1 GTSNPN, CDR2 SVGIG (reference sequence). The CDR3 is 13 residues long. V shed 0 bases and J 11 bases; nucleotides not matched to a gene: 9.

The chain links TRBV11-1 to TRBJ2-3, with 12 bases aligning to TRBD2. Per germline, CDR1 SGHAT and CDR2 FQDESV (reference sequence). CDR3 size: 16 residues. V dropped 1 base and J dropped 6; count of bases not matched to a gene: 5. CDR3: CASSLGLAGERDTQYF. The CDR3, as DNA: TGTGCCAGCAGCTTAGGACTAGCGGGAGAGCGGGATACGCAGTATTTT. Full variable domain (rest looked up from reference TRBV11-1 and TRBJ2-3): EAEVAQSPRYKITEKSQAVAFWCDPISGHATLYWYRQILGQGPELLVQFQDESVVDDSQLPKDRFSAERLKGVDSTLKIQPAELGDSAMYLCASSLGLAGERDTQYFGPGTRLTVL.

This clone came up once. The rearrangement uses TRBV28 and TRBJ2-7, with D maybe TRBD2 (5 bases). Germline V gene data show CDR1 as MDHEN and CDR2 as SYDVKM. V lost 2 bases to trimming and J lost 3 bases, with 14 bases between them. CDR3 size: 15 residues. CDR3 nucleotides: TGTGCCAGCAGTTTAGGGAGAACCTTGAACTACGAGCAGTACTTC. Encoded protein: CASSLGRTLNYEQYF. The whole variable domain, remainder taken from reference TRBV28 and TRBJ2-7, is DVKVTQSSRYLVKRTGEKVFLECVQDMDHENMFWYRQDPGLGLRLIYFSYDVKMKEKGDIPEGYSVSREKKERFSLILESASTNQTSMYLCASSLGRTLNYEQYFGPGTRLTVT.

V is TRBV29-1 and J is TRBJ1-1, with 8 positions matching TRBD1. This CDR3 region has 11 residues. The trim removed 7 bases at V and 6 bases at J, leaving 4 bases unmatched. Germline V lookup: CDR1 SQVTM, CDR2 ANQGSEA. The CDR3 nucleotides are TGCAGCGGTCAGGGGGCCGCTGAAGCTTTCTTT. It is translated as CSGQGAAEAFF.

Here the CDR3 reads CASSSELDTQYF. The CDR3 nucleotides read TGTGCCAGCAGCTCCGAGCTAGATACGCAGTATTTT. The V call is TRBV28, the J call TRBJ2-3; the D is unclear. The CDR3 runs to 12 residues. CDR1 MDHEN and CDR2 SYDVKM come from the germline V gene. V was cut by 6 bases and J by 5 bases, with 9 bases left in between.

The chain has TRBV5-1 and TRBJ2-1; TRBD2 aligns across 10 bases. Germline assignment: CDR1 SGHRS and CDR2 YFSETQ. This CDR3 has 15 residues. The V gene end was trimmed by 3 bases and the J gene end by 2 bases; junction bases not matched to a gene: 2. CDR3 sequence reads: CASSSLAGAYNEQFF. The DNA for the CDR3 is TGCGCCAGCAGCTCTCTAGCGGGGGCCTACAATGAGCAGTTCTTC.

The chain is built from TRBV5-1 and TRBJ2-1, with TRBD2 identical over 7 bases. This CDR3 comprises 14 residues. CDR1 and CDR2 from the germline V gene are SGHRS and YFSETQ. V gave up 4 bases and J gave up 1 base; unmatched junction bases: 2. CDR3 DNA: TGCGCCAGCAGCCCGGGACTATCCTACAATGAGCAGTTCTTC. Protein sequence: CASSPGLSYNEQFF.

The chain is built from TRBV27 and TRBJ2-1, with D possibly matching TRBD1 (5 bases). Germline V lookup: CDR1 MNHEY, CDR2 SMNVEV (reference sequence). This CDR3 has 16 amino acids. The V end was cut by 6 bases, the J end by 0 bases, with 15 bases between. CDR3 DNA sequence: TGTGCCAGCAGCAAGGGTGTGGGGCGCTCCTACAATGAGCAGTTCTTC. Translation: CASSKGVGRSYNEQFF.

This chain links TRBV11-2 with TRBJ2-2; 9 positions match TRBD2. Trimming removed 1 base from V and 4 bases from J; junction bases left unmatched: 4. Germline V gene data show CDR1 as SGHAT and CDR2 as FQNNGV. This CDR3 is 16 amino acids long. CDR3 coding DNA: TGTGCCAGCAGCTTAGTTAGCGGGAGTGGCACCGGGGAGCTGTTTTTT. It translates to CASSLVSGSGTGELFF.

J is TRBJ2-1 and V is TRBV29-1, with TRBD1 as a possible D gene (6 bases). V was clipped by 3 bases and J by 2 bases, with 14 bases between them. The CDR3 sequence is 15 residues long. CDR1 is SQVTM, CDR2 ANQGSEA, per germline. CDR3: CSVEGAIGAYNEQFF. The CDR3 DNA reads TGCAGCGTTGAGGGGGCAATTGGCGCCTACAATGAGCAGTTCTTC.

This clone was detected only once. The chain recombines TRBV5-1 with TRBJ1-3; the D gene is possibly TRBD1 (5 bases). The CDR3 consists of 13 residues. Looked up from germline, CDR1 is SGHRS and CDR2 is YFSETQ. V was shortened by 0 bases and J by 4 bases, with 5 bases between the two germline ends. In nucleotides, the CDR3 is TGCGCCAGCAGCTTGGGACAGGGAAACACCATATATTTT. Its protein is CASSLGQGNTIYF.

The V gene is TRBV5-1, the J gene TRBJ2-1; D is perhaps TRBD1 (5 bases). The CDR3 is 16 amino acids. Trimming shortened V by 5 bases and J by 5 bases, and 20 bases separated the two germline ends. Germline V lookup: CDR1 SGHRS, CDR2 YFSETQ. The CDR3 is CASSLRSPGKNNEQFF. For the CDR3, the DNA is TGCGCCAGCAGTCTGCGATCCCCAGGGAAAAACAATGAGCAGTTCTTC.

The V call is TRBV27, the J call TRBJ1-6, with 7 bases aligning to TRBD1. Germline CDR1 is MNHEY and CDR2 is SMNVEV (reference sequence). The CDR3 runs to 13 residues. Losses at the gene ends were 5 bases for V and 11 bases for J; bases not matched to a gene: 6. The CDR3 region has the DNA TGTGCCAGCAGTCCCAGGGGGATTACACCCCTCCACTTT. This encodes CASSPRGITPLHF.

The J gene is TRBJ1-4, the V gene TRBV13; D is undetermined. This CDR3 region has 13 residues. Between the trimmed V and J ends, which lost 2 bases and 0 bases, there was a span of 1 base. The germline CDR1 and CDR2 sequences are PRHDT and FYEKMQ (reference sequence). This CDR3 reads CASSLSTNEKLFF. In DNA, the CDR3 is TGTGCCAGCAGCTTATCAACTAATGAAAAACTGTTTTTT.

The CDR3 sequence is CASSKYEQYF. CDR3 bases: TGTGCCAGCAGCAAATACGAGCAGTACTTC. The J gene is TRBJ2-7, the V gene TRBV7-2, with D uncertain. CDR1 and CDR2 (germline): SGHTA, FQGNSA. V lost 5 bases to trimming and J lost 4 bases, with 3 bases between them. The CDR3 has 10 amino acids.

The chain combines TRBV7-6 with TRBJ1-5, with a possible D match to TRBD1 (5 bases). The germline CDR1 and CDR2 sequences are SGHVS and FNYEAQ. The CDR3 extends over 13 amino acids. Trimming removed 5 bases at V and 5 bases at J, with 10 bases between. CDR3 in amino acids: CASSIGGDQPQHF. In nucleotides, the CDR3 is TGTGCCAGCAGCATTGGGGGGGATCAGCCCCAGCATTTT. Supplemented by reference TRBV7-6 and TRBJ1-5, the full variable domain reads GAGVSQSPRYKVTKRGQDVALRCDPISGHVSLYWYRQALGQGPEFLTYFNYEAQQDKSGLPNDRFSAERPEGSISTLTIQRTEQRDSAMYRCASSIGGDQPQHFGDGTRLSIL.

The chain joins TRBV6-2 or TRBV6-3 to TRBJ2-3; D is uncertain. V gave up 6 bases and J gave up 7 bases, with 17 bases separating them. This CDR3 comprises 14 residues. Germline V lookup: CDR1 MNHEY, CDR2 SVGEGT. The CDR3 region is CASSPRPTLYTQYF. In nucleotides, the CDR3 is TGTGCCAGCAGCCCCCGCCCCACACTGTATACGCAGTATTTT.

A single count supports this clone. The V and J genes are TRBV6-1 and TRBJ2-6; D gene ambiguous. CDR1 MNHNS and CDR2 SASEGT come from the germline V gene. The CDR3 is 15 residues long. Trimming left V 3 bases short and J 0 bases short, with 6 bases between. CDR3 region: CASSEARSGANVLTF. CDR3 DNA: TGTGCCAGCAGTGAGGCCCGCTCTGGGGCCAACGTCCTGACTTTC.

This sequence joins TRBV15 and TRBJ1-4, with D possibly TRBD1 on 5 matching bases. This CDR3 has 15 amino acids. V lost 1 base and J 7 bases, leaving 13 bases between the germline ends. The germline V gene has CDR1 LNHNV and CDR2 YYDKDF (reference sequence). The CDR3: CATSRVTAGLEKLFF. DNA for the CDR3: TGTGCCACCAGCAGAGTTACAGCGGGGCTTGAAAAACTGTTTTTT.

The genes are TRBV2 and TRBJ2-3, with 12 nucleotides matching TRBD2. The V gene's germline CDR1 is SNHLY and CDR2 FYNNEI. The CDR3 runs to 15 residues. The V and J ends lost 6 bases and 4 bases, in that order; junction bases with no gene match: 5. The CDR3 is CASRTGTSGSDTQYF. The CDR3 coding sequence is TGTGCCAGCAGAACCGGGACTAGCGGGTCAGATACGCAGTATTTT.

This clone has just one count. The gene calls are TRBV29-1 and TRBJ1-2, with D possibly TRBD1 on 6 matching bases. This CDR3 region has 16 residues. Germline V gives CDR1 SQVTM, CDR2 ANQGSEA. V shed 0 bases and J shed 4 bases, with 18 bases lying between them. The CDR3 sequence is CSVEDQPDRSSYGYTF. In nucleotides, the CDR3 is TGCAGCGTTGAAGACCAACCGGACAGAAGCTCCTATGGCTACACCTTC.

The CDR3 loop reads CASSPIAGVINTQYF. CDR3 coding DNA: TGTGCCAGTAGCCCCATAGCGGGAGTCATAAATACGCAGTATTTT. This chain links TRBV19 with TRBJ2-3; 9 bases map to TRBD2. Germline CDR1 LNHDA, CDR2 SQIVND (reference sequence). V shed 6 bases, J shed 7 bases, and the junction held 11 bases outside the gene matches. This CDR3 contains 15 residues.